These T cell receptor beta chains were read from a single sample in a study of regulatory T cells in long-lasting Graves disease. TCRdb itself ran the multiplex PCR reads through MiXCR, one entry per CDR3 protein. The sample shows over 350,000 distinct CDR3 sequences, 14% to 15% of them seen only once. The sample was also reused in another study, on T cells in Graves' hyperthyroidism and ophthalmopathy.

The sample in question was peripheral blood mononuclear cells (PBMCs), obtained at new diagnosis, from a patient treated with antithyroid drugs. The receptors shown here come from a woman in her forties with Graves disease. Both conserved end residues are part of each CDR3. The D gene is left open where the match is weak. Clone size is given for some rows only: seen once, a few or many times, or a class if the clone is expanded.

D gene	clone size	J gene	V gene	CDR3 protein	CDR3 DNA
TRBD2	-	TRBJ2-3	TRBV7-9	CASSPGAGPSDTQYF	TGTGCCAGCAGCCCGGGAGCGGGACCCTCAGATACGCAGTATTTT
TRBD1	many	TRBJ1-2	TRBV7-2	CASSLEGTGSRGYTF	TGTGCCAGCAGCTTAGAGGGGACAGGGAGTCGCGGCTACACCTTC
TRBD2	many	TRBJ2-7	TRBV6-2/TRBV6-3	CASSFETSAHDEQYF	TGTGCCAGCAGTTTCGAGACTAGCGCGCACGACGAGCAGTACTTC
-	many	TRBJ1-6	TRBV3-1	CASSQDMGKSSPLHF	TGTGCCAGCAGCCAAGATATGGGGAAGAGTTCACCCCTCCACTTT
-	many	TRBJ2-5	TRBV14	CASSQDGRIGQETQYF	TGTGCCAGCAGCCAAGACGGCAGAATAGGACAAGAGACCCAGTACTTC
-	-	TRBJ2-7	TRBV20-1	CSALSSYEQYF	TGCAGTGCTTTGAGCTCCTACGAGCAGTACTTC
TRBD2	many	TRBJ2-7	TRBV28	CASSLGLAGAYKQYF	TGTGCCAGCAGCTTGGGACTAGCGGGAGCCTACAAGCAGTACTTC
-	-	TRBJ1-4	TRBV20-1	CSAKWGPSEKLFF	TGCAGTGCTAAGTGGGGGCCTAGTGAAAAACTGTTTTTT
-	many	TRBJ2-3	TRBV25-1	CASSEGRRRTDTQYF	TGTGCCAGCAGTGAAGGACGAAGAAGGACAGATACGCAGTATTTT
TRBD1	many	TRBJ1-5	TRBV28	CASSSLDRALNQPQHF	TGTGCCAGCAGTTCCTTGGACAGGGCCCTCAATCAGCCCCAGCATTTT
-	-	TRBJ2-4	TRBV6-5	CASSYGTAPSLNIQYF	TGTGCCAGCAGTTACGGCACAGCCCCCAGTTTAAACATTCAGTACTTC
-	many	TRBJ2-3	TRBV7-8	CASSAAQGLTDTQYF	TGTGCCAGCAGCGCCGCACAGGGTTTGACAGATACGCAGTATTTT
-	many	TRBJ2-5	TRBV9	CASSVGADQETQYF	TGTGCCAGCAGCGTAGGAGCGGACCAAGAGACCCAGTACTTC
-	-	TRBJ1-4	TRBV15	CATSPPGSYNEKLFF	TGTGCCACCAGCCCCCCCGGCAGCTATAATGAAAAACTGTTTTTT
-	-	TRBJ2-3	TRBV27	CASNLGGTDTQYF	TGTGCCAGCAATTTAGGGGGAACAGATACGCAGTATTTT
-	many	TRBJ1-3	TRBV27	CASSSLGSGNTIYF	TGTGCCAGCAGTTCCCTGGGCTCTGGAAACACCATATATTTT
TRBD2	many	TRBJ2-1	TRBV20-1	CSVSKGLARSNEQFF	TGCAGTGTCTCCAAGGGACTAGCGAGATCCAATGAGCAGTTCTTC
TRBD2	many	TRBJ2-1	TRBV18	CASSRGLAGYSNEQFF	TGTGCCAGCTCTCGGGGACTAGCGGGATACTCCAATGAGCAGTTCTTC
-	many	TRBJ1-4	TRBV7-8	CASSPRLGSPRDNEKLFF	TGTGCCAGCAGCCCAAGGCTCGGCAGCCCTCGAGATAATGAAAAACTGTTTTTT
-	-	TRBJ2-2	TRBV4-2	CASSQTRDGTPNTGELFF	TGTGCCAGCAGCCAGACACGGGACGGGACCCCGAACACCGGGGAGCTGTTTTTT
-	many	TRBJ2-1	TRBV28	CASSFPANEQFF	TGTGCCAGCAGTTTCCCCGCCAATGAGCAGTTCTTC
-	many	TRBJ1-2	TRBV27	CASSPRGIYGYTF	TGTGCCAGCAGTCCCCGGGGGATCTATGGCTACACCTTC
-	-	TRBJ1-1	TRBV30	CAWTIGGGTEAFF	TGTGCCTGGACGATTGGGGGTGGGACTGAAGCTTTCTTT
-	few	TRBJ1-1	TRBV6-5	CASSYLYGENTEAFF	TGTGCCAGCAGTTACCTCTACGGAGAGAACACTGAAGCTTTCTTT